The 10 T cell receptor beta chains listed next were all sequenced from one sample in a study of siplizumab effects on memory and regulatory T cells. Coculturing of the mixed lymphocyte reaction cells was performed at 37°C for 6 days. These receptors' antigens are unknown. Clones were read by immunoSEQ multiplex PCR, and TCRdb kept only the in-frame ones, dropping some. The sample shows 3,500 to 5,500 clones, around half of them seen only once. The sequenced sample was CFSE-low (dividing) CD4+ T cells sorted from an allogeneic mixed lymphocyte reaction. Receptors were obtained from a human donor in good health; the cells came from an allogeneic mixed lymphocyte reaction. Some clones in this sample may be carry-over from other donors' samples.

The chain couples TRBV6-6 to TRBJ2-3, with D hard to call. The CDR3 spans 16 residues. Per the germline V gene, CDR1 is MNHNY and CDR2 is SVGAGI (reference sequence). V was clipped by 1 base and J by 2 bases, with 13 bases between them. CDR3 amino acids: CASSYFSSLPTDTQYF. The DNA for the CDR3 is TGTGCCAGCAGTTACTTCTCCTCACTCCCCACAGATACGCAGTATTTT.

The V and J genes are TRBV6-6 and TRBJ2-7; unclear D gene. The CDR3 length is 11 residues. The V gene's germline CDR1 is MNHNY and CDR2 SVGAGI (reference sequence). V was clipped by 4 bases and J by 6 bases, with 7 bases between them. The CDR3 sequence is CASSSSFEQYF. The CDR3 DNA is TGTGCCAGCAGTTCCTCTTTCGAGCAGTACTTC.

The sample holds a few counts of this clone. Other DNA sequences of this sample code for an identical CDR3. The chain has TRBV9 and TRBJ2-1; 10 bases line up with TRBD2. Germline CDR1 and CDR2: SGDLS and YYNGEE. V trimming: 0 bases; J trimming: 2 bases; junction bases outside the gene matches: 2. The CDR3 totals 16 residues. This chain's CDR3 is CASSVGTSGAYNEQFF. The CDR3 nucleotides are TGTGCCAGCAGCGTAGGTACTAGCGGGGCCTACAATGAGCAGTTCTTC.

The chain employs TRBV13 and TRBJ2-1, with TRBD2 matching 10 bases. CDR3 length: 15 amino acids. Trimming took 7 bases from V and 3 from J; bases not matched to a gene: 6. Germline-derived CDR1 and CDR2 are PRHDT and FYEKMQ (reference sequence). CDR3 in amino acids: CASTSSGGLYNEQFF. DNA for the CDR3: TGTGCCAGCACTTCTAGCGGGGGCCTCTACAATGAGCAGTTCTTC.

V usage is TRBV6-6 and J usage is TRBJ1-3; 7 positions match TRBD1. Germline CDR1 and CDR2: MNHNY and SVGAGI (reference sequence). Trimming took 6 bases from V and 0 from J; bases not matched to a gene: 5. This CDR3 is 15 amino acids long. In DNA, the CDR3 is TGTGCCAGCAGACGGGACAGCCTCTCTGGAAACACCATATATTTT. Protein sequence: CASRRDSLSGNTIYF.

A note on this clone: The junction departs from the called germline gene at one end, perhaps through a read error. The rearrangement links TRBV7-7 to TRBJ2-2; TRBD1 aligns across 7 bases. CDR1 SSHAT and CDR2 FNYEAQ come from the germline V gene (reference sequence). The CDR3 is made up of 15 amino acids. The DNA of the CDR3 is TGTGCTAGCAGCCCATGGACAGGGAACACCGGGGAGCTGTTTTTT. Translation gives CASSPWTGNTGELFF.

The table lists this clone with a few counts. V gene TRBV6-1 combines with J gene TRBJ2-2; weak D call: TRBD1 (6 bases). The CDR3 covers 14 residues. V lost 7 bases and J 7 bases, leaving 16 bases between the germline ends. CDR1 and CDR2 from the germline V gene are MNHNS and SASEGT. The CDR3 here is CASKWGQGIGELFF. The CDR3 DNA is TGTGCCAGCAAATGGGGGCAGGGGATCGGGGAGCTGTTTTTT.

This clone showed up just a few times. The CDR3 nucleotides read TGTGCCAGCAGTTACTCTCCGGGTGGGACTAACTATGGCTACACCTTC. Its protein is CASSYSPGGTNYGYTF. The chain joins TRBV6-6 to TRBJ1-2; no clear D gene. The V gene's germline CDR1 is MNHNY and CDR2 SVGAGI (reference sequence). This CDR3 has 16 amino acids. V lost 0 bases to trimming and J lost 0 bases, with 11 bases between them.

The chain has TRBV19 and TRBJ1-5; 7 bases map to TRBD1. The germline V gene has CDR1 LNHDA and CDR2 SQIVND (reference sequence). The CDR3 spans 17 residues. J gave up 1 base and V 5 bases, and 11 bases lay outside the gene matches. CDR3 sequence: CASSGQGVRRSNQPQHF. CDR3 DNA sequence: TGTGCCAGTAGTGGGCAGGGGGTCCGTAGGAGCAATCAGCCCCAGCATTTT.

CDR3 amino acids: CASRGLGNEKLFF. The DNA for the CDR3 is TGCGCCAGCAGGGGACTGGGGAATGAAAAACTGTTTTTT. The rearrangement joins TRBV4-1 to TRBJ1-4, with a weak D call TRBD1 (5 bases). Trimming took 6 bases from V and 5 from J, leaving 10 bases between them. Germline V CDR1 and CDR2: MGHRA, YSYEKL. The CDR3 covers 13 residues.